This T cell receptor beta chain is from a study of blood T cell repertoires in COVID-19. At the level of the study: The United States, Italy and Spain supplied acute and convalescent COVID-19 samples.

V shed 5 bases, J shed 7 bases, and the junction held 11 bases outside the gene matches. Germline V gene sequence: CDR1 SGHTA, CDR2 FQGNSA. There are 16 residues in the CDR3. Using immunoSEQ multiplex PCR, the repertoire was profiled, and TCRdb retains in-frame clones only, with some absent. The sample shows 13,000 to 15,000 clones, around 94% of them seen only once. The chain carries TRBV7-2 and TRBJ2-1; 10 nucleotides line up with TRBD2. This sequence originates from a human donor with active COVID-19. The donor label of this sample is uncertain. The sequencing input was peripheral blood. CDR3 loop: CASSPEERGGNNEQFF. The CDR3 DNA reads TGTGCCAGCAGCCCCGAAGAGCGGGGGGGCAATAATGAGCAGTTCTTC.